This note documents a single T cell receptor (beta chain) sequence. Its antigen specificity is not known. It has no much larger one-base neighbor in the sample; base qualities were not kept. Cut back by 3 bases and 4 bases, the V and J ends lie 6 bases apart. From the cysteine through the phenylalanine, the CDR3 covers 13 amino acids. Of all the DNA, just the CDR3 is kept, 39 bases in frame from base 1. The germline V gene (reference sequence) gives CDR1 as LNHDA and CDR2 as SQIVND. Patients with autoimmune disease history or receiving systemic immunosuppression were excluded from the trial. In every dose cohort, peripheral blood was drawn for TCR sequencing at baseline, cycle 4 day 1, and cycle 7 day 1. The samples were drawn from a first-in-human, open-label, multicenter phase I dose-escalation trial of ivuxolimab. Adults with locally advanced or metastatic melanoma, renal cell, hepatocellular, or head and neck squamous cell carcinoma were enrolled in the trial. Before TCR sequencing, CD4+ T cells and CD8+ T cells were sorted from peripheral blood as separate populations.

The record originates from a study of OX40 agonist ivuxolimab in advanced cancers. Some background on the complete study: Ivuxolimab was a fully human IgG2 agonistic monoclonal antibody targeting the costimulatory receptor OX40 (CD134). Intravenous ivuxolimab was administered to patients every 2 weeks at six dose levels: 0.01, 0.1, 0.3, 1.5, 3 and 10 mg/kg. Prior anti-PD-1, anti-PD-L1 or anti-CTLA-4 therapy was permitted, and checkpoint inhibitors had been received by about two fifths of dose-escalation patients. Of the roughly 52 patients in dose escalation, about 20 had hepatocellular carcinoma, some 15 had melanoma, 9 had renal cell carcinoma and 9 had head and neck cancer. The paper covers the monotherapy dose-escalation part of the phase I ivuxolimab trial, which included N of about 56 patients. Peripheral TCRbeta sequencing was intended to test whether TCR sequence diversity was altered and clonal T-cell expansion was caused by ivuxolimab. Partial responses occurred in three dose-escalation patients: two with cutaneous melanoma and one with hepatocellular carcinoma. In the dose-escalation cohort, 65% to 85% of patients were male, and the mean age was around 60 years with a range of about 23 to 79.

What the work shows at the level of the full study, not this receptor alone: At doses of 0.1 to 3.0 mg/kg, clonal expansion of both CD4+ and CD8+ T cells in blood was seen between baseline and week 6. In the 0.1-3.0 mg/kg groups, partial responders had among the lowest normalized peripheral clonal expansion, particularly in CD8+ T cells. The antigen specificity of the clonally expanded peripheral T cells was not determined. On average, CD8+ T cells showed more expanded clones than CD4+ T cells after ivuxolimab. Low levels of normalized T-cell clonal expansion were also shown by some nonresponding patients.

For sequencing of the TCRbeta CDR3 region, genomic DNA was extracted from the sorted cells. The immunoSEQ Assay was used for sequencing of TCRbeta CDR3 regions. Held by TCRdb, this immuneACCESS table contains in-frame sequences only and omits some clones. Under half of the omission traces to an unresolved V gene where checked; the cause of the rest is unknown. Recorded for this sample are about 64,000 clones; over 75% of them occurred a single time. Roughly an eighth of the sample is in the top ten clones. Sequencing was performed on CD4+ or CD8+ T cells sorted from blood, taken in a trial of the OX40 agonist ivuxolimab. Recombination joined TRBV19 with TRBJ2-2, with no reliable assignment of the D segment. The sequence was obtained from an adult with an advanced solid tumor such as melanoma, head and neck, liver or kidney cancer. The sequenced DNA: TGTGCCAGTAGTATCATGGCCACCGGGGAGCTGTTTTTT. This is translated as CASSIMATGELFF.